These 21 T cell receptor beta chains share one sample of origin, sequenced in a study of blood T cell repertoires in COVID-19. Profiling relied on immunoSEQ multiplex PCR, and the TCRdb table lists in-frame clones only, not all of them. This repertoire shows 120,000 or so clones, 80% to 85% found once; its top ten account for 3.5% to 4%. What was sequenced was peripheral blood. Receptors originate from a woman aged 45-65 years with acute or convalescent COVID-19.

The chain has TRBV5-1 and TRBJ2-5; a weak D match, TRBD2 (5 bases). The length of the CDR3 is 16 residues. Germline-derived CDR1 and CDR2 are SGHRS and YFSETQ. V was trimmed by 0 bases and J by 0 bases, leaving 12 bases between them. The CDR3 loop is CASSLVILGNQETQYF. DNA of the CDR3: TGCGCCAGCAGCTTGGTCATACTAGGCAACCAAGAGACCCAGTACTTC.

A note on this clone: Other nucleotide sequences in the sample specify the same CDR3. The chain carries TRBV7-6 and TRBJ1-2, with 7 bases fitting TRBD1. Germline assignment: CDR1 SGHVS and CDR2 FNYEAQ. The CDR3 is made up of 15 amino acids. V dropped 3 bases and J dropped 0; count of bases not matched to a gene: 4. CDR3 in amino acids: CASSLTGTANYGYTF. Here the CDR3 DNA reads TGTGCCAGCAGCTTGACTGGGACAGCTAACTATGGCTACACCTTC.

This chain connects TRBV5-1 to TRBJ2-7, with 8 bases that match TRBD1. With 4 bases clipped from V and 3 bases from J, the junction kept 6 bases outside the gene matches. Germline V CDR1 and CDR2: SGHRS, YFSETQ. The CDR3 extends over 14 amino acids. Here the CDR3 DNA reads TGCGCCAGCAGCGACGGGACAGGTCGCTACGAGCAGTACTTC. Its protein product is CASSDGTGRYEQYF.

To note about this clone: Other DNA sequences within the sample encode an identical CDR3. V is TRBV4-2 and J is TRBJ2-1; tentatively, D is TRBD1 (5 bases). Germline V gene data show CDR1 as LGHNA and CDR2 as YNFKEQ. V was shortened by 0 bases and J by 8 bases, with 14 bases between the two germline ends. The CDR3 spans 15 residues. The CDR3 nucleotides read TGTGCCAGCAGCCAAGATGGGGCCCCCAGGGATGAGCAGTTCTTC. This translates into CASSQDGAPRDEQFF.

The genes are TRBV29-1 and TRBJ1-4; 7 bases match TRBD1. Germline values: CDR1 SQVTM, CDR2 ANQGSEA. V shed 0 bases and J 7 bases; nucleotides not matched to a gene: 11. CDR3 length: 16 amino acids. The CDR3 region is CSVEDPNRGGGEKLFF. The CDR3 nucleotides are TGCAGCGTTGAAGATCCCAACAGGGGCGGAGGTGAAAAACTGTTTTTT.

The chain has TRBV27 and TRBJ2-1; TRBD2 aligns across 8 bases. The trim removed 2 bases at V and 7 bases at J, leaving 7 bases unmatched. The CDR3 has 15 residues. CDR1 and CDR2 (germline): MNHEY, SMNVEV (reference sequence). CDR3 bases: TGTGCCAGCAGTTTACGGGAGGGACGCCCAAATGAGCAGTTCTTC. It translates to CASSLREGRPNEQFF.

This rearrangement joins TRBV28 to TRBJ1-5, with no clear D. The CDR3 is made up of 13 amino acids. The V gene lost 7 bases and the J gene lost 9 bases, with 16 bases spanning the gap. The germline V gene has CDR1 MDHEN and CDR2 SYDVKM. CDR3 residues: CASTPERARPQHF. Here the CDR3 DNA reads TGTGCCAGCACTCCGGAGAGGGCTAGGCCCCAGCATTTT. The complete variable domain, with remaining parts taken from reference TRBV28 and TRBJ1-5, reads DVKVTQSSRYLVKRTGEKVFLECVQDMDHENMFWYRQDPGLGLRLIYFSYDVKMKEKGDIPEGYSVSREKKERFSLILESASTNQTSMYLCASTPERARPQHFGDGTRLSIL.

The chain combines TRBV6-5 with TRBJ2-2; a weak D match, TRBD1 (6 bases). CDR3 length: 15 residues. The germline V gene has CDR1 MNHEY and CDR2 SVGAGI. Trimming shortened V by 7 bases and J by 4 bases, and 16 bases separated the two germline ends. The CDR3 sequence is CASTSAGAGTGELFF. The CDR3 DNA reads as TGTGCCAGCACCTCCGCAGGGGCCGGCACCGGGGAGCTGTTTTTT.

The chain combines TRBV18 with TRBJ2-1; TRBD2 matches 8 bases. The ends lost 6 bases at V and 4 bases at J; junction bases unmatched: 8. The CDR3 extends over 15 amino acids. CDR1 is KGHSH and CDR2 is LQKENI in the germline V gene. CDR3 nucleotides: TGTGCCAGCTCCACGGGGGGGGGCCGATACAATGAGCAGTTCTTC. Its translation: CASSTGGGRYNEQFF. The full variable domain, in which reference TRBV18 and TRBJ2-1 provide the parts outside the CDR3, is NAGVMQNPRHLVRRRGQEARLRCSPMKGHSHVYWYRQLPEEGLKFMVYLQKENIIDESGMPKERFSAEFPKEGPSILRIQQVVRGDSAAYFCASSTGGGRYNEQFFGPGTRLTVL.

The J gene is TRBJ2-1, the V gene TRBV10-3; 10 bases map to TRBD1. Looked up from germline, CDR1 is ENHRY and CDR2 is SYGVKD. This CDR3 is 13 amino acids long. The trim removed 8 bases at V and 7 bases at J, leaving 5 bases unmatched. CDR3 sequence (DNA): TGTGCCATCCGACAGGGGGCAAAGAATGAGCAGTTCTTC. The encoded protein is CAIRQGAKNEQFF.

CDR3 in DNA: TGTGCCAGCAGCACGGGACAGGGGGTCGGTCAAGAGACCCAGTACTTC. It specifies CASSTGQGVGQETQYF. The rearrangement joins TRBV5-5 to TRBJ2-5, with 11 bases identical to TRBD1. CDR3 length equals 16 residues. J gave up 2 bases and V 4 bases, and 7 bases lay outside the gene matches. CDR1 is SGHKS, CDR2 YYEKEE, per germline (reference sequence).

The chain couples TRBV4-2 to TRBJ1-2; D might be TRBD1 (5 bases). Germline CDR1 LGHNA, CDR2 YNFKEQ. CDR3 length: 15 residues. With 0 bases removed from V and 6 bases from J, the gap between germline ends came to 14 bases. The CDR3 DNA reads as TGTGCCAGCAGCCAAGATGTGGGGCCAGAGGATGGCTACACCTTC. Translating it yields CASSQDVGPEDGYTF.

The chain recombines TRBV30 with TRBJ1-1, with D hard to call. In germline, CDR1 is GTSNPN, CDR2 SVGIG (reference sequence). CDR3 length: 14 residues. Trimming took 4 bases from V and 3 from J, leaving 15 bases between them. The CDR3 here is CAWTLGSGYTEAFF. The CDR3 DNA follows: TGTGCCTGGACCCTCGGTTCGGGGTACACTGAAGCTTTCTTT.

The V call is TRBV30, the J call TRBJ2-2; 10 bases line up with TRBD1. This CDR3 has 16 residues. The V gene end was trimmed by 8 bases and the J gene end by 5 bases; junction bases not matched to a gene: 14. The germline V gene has CDR1 GTSNPN and CDR2 SVGIG (reference sequence). CDR3 sequence reads: CAATLYRTGGTGELFF. The DNA for the CDR3 is TGTGCCGCAACACTATATAGGACAGGGGGAACCGGGGAGCTGTTTTTT.

V usage is TRBV5-8 and J usage is TRBJ1-4, with a possible D match to TRBD1 (6 bases). CDR1 and CDR2 from the germline V gene are SGHTS and YDEGEE. Trimming removed 2 bases at V and 0 bases at J, with 14 bases between. CDR3 size: 17 residues. The CDR3 nucleotides read TGTGCCAGCAGCTTTAGGGGGGGCGCCGCAACTAATGAAAAACTGTTTTTT. This encodes CASSFRGGAATNEKLFF. The whole variable domain, filled in from reference TRBV5-8 and TRBJ1-4, reads EAGVTQSPTHLIKTRGQQATLRCSPISGHTSVYWYQQALGLGLQFLLWYDEGEERNRGNFPPRFSGRQFPNYSSELNVNALELEDSALYLCASSFRGGAATNEKLFFGSGTQLSVL.

J is TRBJ2-7 and V is TRBV2; no reliable D call. Germline V gene sequence: CDR1 SNHLY, CDR2 FYNNEI. The V and J ends lost 8 bases and 6 bases respectively, with 11 bases between them. CDR3 length: 11 amino acids. The CDR3 region is CASRGVREQYF. CDR3 sequence (DNA): TGTGCCAGCCGCGGCGTGCGCGAGCAGTACTTC.

This clone was found a few times. The chain joins TRBV2 to TRBJ1-1; the D is unclear. The V gene's germline CDR1 is SNHLY and CDR2 FYNNEI. The V and J ends lost 3 bases and 4 bases respectively, with 6 bases between them. The CDR3 loop spans 12 amino acids. The DNA of the CDR3 is TGTGCCAGCAGTGATCCCAGCACTGAAGCTTTCTTT. Protein: CASSDPSTEAFF.

The chain links TRBV2 to TRBJ2-7; D is unclear. Germline V gene sequence: CDR1 SNHLY, CDR2 FYNNEI. This CDR3 region has 13 residues. V lost 5 bases to trimming and J lost 2 bases, with 10 bases between them. The CDR3 reads CASSLAPAYEQYF. The CDR3 bases are TGTGCCAGCAGTTTAGCACCGGCCTACGAGCAGTACTTC. Variable domain in full (rest from reference TRBV2 and TRBJ2-7): EPEVTQTPSHQVTQMGQEVILRCVPISNHLYFYWYRQILGQKVEFLVSFYNNEISEKSEIFDDQFSVERPDGSNFTLKIRSTKLEDSAMYFCASSLAPAYEQYFGPGTRLTVT.

J is TRBJ1-2 and V is TRBV29-1; the D gene is possibly TRBD1 (5 bases). Trimming took 2 bases from V and 8 from J, leaving 21 bases between them. Germline V gene lookup returns CDR1 SQVTM and CDR2 ANQGSEA. This CDR3 spans 15 amino acids. CDR3 loop: CSVEINFGQVDGYTF. As DNA, the CDR3 is TGCAGCGTTGAAATCAATTTCGGACAAGTCGACGGCTACACCTTC. Using reference TRBV29-1 and TRBJ1-2 for the parts outside the CDR3, the full variable domain is SAVISQKPSRDICQRGTSLTIQCQVDSQVTMMFWYRQQPGQSLTLIATANQGSEATYESGFVIDKFPISRPNLTFSTLTVSNMSPEDSSIYLCSVEINFGQVDGYTFGSGTRLTVV.

The genes are TRBV5-1 and TRBJ1-1; unclear D gene. With 3 bases removed from V and 4 bases from J, the gap between germline ends came to 13 bases. The length of the CDR3 is 14 residues. Germline lookup yields CDR1 SGHRS and CDR2 YFSETQ. The CDR3 DNA reads as TGCGCCAGCAGCTCTCATACAGCTCCCACTGAAGCTTTCTTT. It is translated as CASSSHTAPTEAFF.

This chain links TRBV5-1 with TRBJ2-3, with 7 bases aligning to TRBD2. The CDR3 extends over 14 amino acids. With V trimmed by 3 bases and J by 5 bases, 6 bases remained unmatched. Germline loops: CDR1 SGHRS, CDR2 YFSETQ. CDR3 loop: CASSSSGEEDTQYF. The CDR3, as DNA: TGCGCCAGCAGCTCCAGCGGGGAAGAAGATACGCAGTATTTT.